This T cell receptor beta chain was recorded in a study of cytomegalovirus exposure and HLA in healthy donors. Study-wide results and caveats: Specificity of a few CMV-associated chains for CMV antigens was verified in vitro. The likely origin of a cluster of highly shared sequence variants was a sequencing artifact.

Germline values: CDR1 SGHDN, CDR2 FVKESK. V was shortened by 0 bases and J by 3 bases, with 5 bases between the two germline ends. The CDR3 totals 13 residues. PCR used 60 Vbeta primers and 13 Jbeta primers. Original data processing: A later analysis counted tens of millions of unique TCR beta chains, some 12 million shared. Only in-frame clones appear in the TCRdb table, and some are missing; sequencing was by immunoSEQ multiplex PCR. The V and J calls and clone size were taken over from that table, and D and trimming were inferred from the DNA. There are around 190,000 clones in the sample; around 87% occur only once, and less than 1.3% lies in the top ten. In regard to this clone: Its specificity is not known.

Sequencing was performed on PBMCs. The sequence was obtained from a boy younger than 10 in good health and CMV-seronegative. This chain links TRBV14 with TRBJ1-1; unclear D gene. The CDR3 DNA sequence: TGTGCCAGCAGCCAAGATCCCTACACTGAAGCTTTCTTT. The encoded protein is CASSQDPYTEAFF.